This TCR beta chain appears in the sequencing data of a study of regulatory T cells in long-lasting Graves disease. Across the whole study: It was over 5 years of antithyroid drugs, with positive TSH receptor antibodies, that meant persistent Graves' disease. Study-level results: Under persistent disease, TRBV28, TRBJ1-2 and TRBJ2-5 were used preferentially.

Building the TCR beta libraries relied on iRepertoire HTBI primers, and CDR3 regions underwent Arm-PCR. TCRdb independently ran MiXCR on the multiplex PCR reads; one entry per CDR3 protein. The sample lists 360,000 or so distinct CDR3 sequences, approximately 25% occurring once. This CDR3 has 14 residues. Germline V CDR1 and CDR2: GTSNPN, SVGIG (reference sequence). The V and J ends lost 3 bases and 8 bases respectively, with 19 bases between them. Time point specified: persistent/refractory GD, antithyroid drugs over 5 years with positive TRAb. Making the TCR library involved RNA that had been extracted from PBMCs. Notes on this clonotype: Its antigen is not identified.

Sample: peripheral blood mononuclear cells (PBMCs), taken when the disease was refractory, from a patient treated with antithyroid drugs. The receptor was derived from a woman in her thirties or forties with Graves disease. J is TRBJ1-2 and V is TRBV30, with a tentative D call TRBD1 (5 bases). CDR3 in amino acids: CAWSSKGASGGYTF. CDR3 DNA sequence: TGTGCCTGGAGCTCTAAAGGGGCGTCGGGCGGCTACACCTTC.